The clone carrying this TCR beta chain occurred a few times. The antigen remains undetermined. Unique molecular identifiers were incorporated into the prepared TCRbeta library. MiXCR, run by TCRdb on the PCR reads, gives a single entry per CDR3 protein. Of 200,000 to 250,000 distinct CDR3 sequences in the sample, roughly 25% were seen once. The entry originates in a study of T-cell reconstitution after alpha-beta-depleted transplantation in children. Study-level results: It was surviving recipient T cells and thymic progenitors that gave some patients high TCRbeta diversity at day 60. Expanded graft clones, several hundred of them, were reportedly the source of alpha-beta T cells about two months after transplant. The authors attributed T-cell counts and diversity one year after transplant mostly to newly produced T cells.

The sample consisted of PBMCs, taken before TCRalphabeta/CD19-depleted stem cell transplant. The receptor comes from a girl under 10 years old with Fanconi anemia, due to receive a stem cell transplant.

CDR3 region: CSVAPLGLAGREQYF. The CDR3 coding sequence is TGCAGCGTTGCTCCACTCGGGCTAGCGGGGAGGGAGCAGTACTTC. The V call is TRBV29-1, the J call TRBJ2-7; 9 nucleotides agree with TRBD2. In germline, CDR1 is SQVTM, CDR2 ANQGSEA. Trimming took 4 bases from V and 7 from J; bases not matched to a gene: 14. This CDR3 comprises 15 residues.